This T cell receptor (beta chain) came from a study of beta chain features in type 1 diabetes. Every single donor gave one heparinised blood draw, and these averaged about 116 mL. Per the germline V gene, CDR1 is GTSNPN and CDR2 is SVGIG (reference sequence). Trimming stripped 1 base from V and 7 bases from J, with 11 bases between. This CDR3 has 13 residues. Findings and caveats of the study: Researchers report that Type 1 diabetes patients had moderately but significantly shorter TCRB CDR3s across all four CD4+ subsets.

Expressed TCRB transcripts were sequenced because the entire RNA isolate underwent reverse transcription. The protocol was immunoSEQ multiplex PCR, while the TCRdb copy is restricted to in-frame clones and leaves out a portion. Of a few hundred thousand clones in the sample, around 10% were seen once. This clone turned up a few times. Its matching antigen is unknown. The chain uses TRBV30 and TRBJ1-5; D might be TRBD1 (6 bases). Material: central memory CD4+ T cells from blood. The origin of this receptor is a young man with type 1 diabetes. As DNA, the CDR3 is TGTGCCTGGAGTGAAGGAGGACAGCAGCCCCAGCATTTT. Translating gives CAWSEGGQQPQHF.